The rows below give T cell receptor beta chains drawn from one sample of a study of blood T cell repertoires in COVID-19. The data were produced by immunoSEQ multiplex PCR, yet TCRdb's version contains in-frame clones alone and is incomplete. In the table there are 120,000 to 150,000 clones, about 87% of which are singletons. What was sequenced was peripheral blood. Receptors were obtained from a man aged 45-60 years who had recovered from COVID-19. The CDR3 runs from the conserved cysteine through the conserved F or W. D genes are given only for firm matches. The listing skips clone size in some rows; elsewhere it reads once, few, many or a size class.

CDR3: CASATGGMNTEAFF; DNA: TGTGCCAGTGCGACAGGGGGCATGAACACTGAAGCTTTCTTT; J: TRBJ1-1; size: -; V: TRBV7-9; D: TRBD1
CDR3: CASSQTATGVTYEQYF; DNA: TGCGCCAGCAGCCAAACGGCGACAGGAGTCACCTACGAGCAGTACTTC; J: TRBJ2-7; size: -; V: TRBV4-3; D: -
CDR3: CASSKQQGIQETQYF; DNA: TGTGCCAGCAGCAAGCAACAGGGAATCCAAGAGACCCAGTACTTC; J: TRBJ2-5; size: -; V: TRBV7-2; D: -
CDR3: CASSLFREGSGNTIYF; DNA: TGTGCCAGCAGCTTATTCAGGGAAGGATCTGGAAACACCATATATTTT; J: TRBJ1-3; size: -; V: TRBV11-3; D: -
CDR3: CASSLRTGKETQYF; DNA: TGCGCCAGCAGCCTTAGGACAGGGAAGGAGACCCAGTACTTC; J: TRBJ2-5; size: -; V: TRBV5-1; D: TRBD1
CDR3: CASSMRTSGNTDTQYF; DNA: TGTGCCAGTAGTATGAGGACTAGCGGGAACACAGATACGCAGTATTTT; J: TRBJ2-3; size: -; V: TRBV19; D: TRBD2
CDR3: CASSPSDSRQFF; DNA: TGTGCCAGCAGTCCATCAGATAGCCGTCAGTTCTTC; J: TRBJ2-1; size: -; V: TRBV28; D: -
CDR3: CASSQAWGETTNEKLFF; DNA: TGCGCCAGCAGCCAGGCCTGGGGAGAGACAACTAATGAAAAACTGTTTTTT; J: TRBJ1-4; size: -; V: TRBV4-1; D: -
CDR3: CASSALTGNDPQHF; DNA: TGTGCCAGCAGTGCTCTGACAGGGAATGATCCCCAGCATTTT; J: TRBJ1-5; size: -; V: TRBV2; D: TRBD1
CDR3: CASSSGQSMNTEAFF; DNA: TGTGCCAGCAGCTCCGGACAGTCAATGAACACTGAAGCTTTCTTT; J: TRBJ1-1; size: -; V: TRBV7-2; D: -
CDR3: CATSRILSYLLAGTQYF; DNA: TGTGCCACCAGCAGAATTCTTTCCTACCTACTAGCGGGGACGCAGTATTTT; J: TRBJ2-3; size: -; V: TRBV15; D: TRBD2
CDR3: CASSRLPGGDYEQYF; DNA: TGTGCCAGTAGCCGCCTTCCGGGGGGGGACTACGAGCAGTACTTC; J: TRBJ2-7; size: -; V: TRBV19; D: TRBD2
CDR3: CASSFPGTGGGETQYF; DNA: TGTGCCAGCAGCTTCCCCGGGACAGGGGGTGGGGAGACCCAGTACTTC; J: TRBJ2-5; size: -; V: TRBV7-9; D: TRBD1
CDR3: CATRGDISNSPLHF; DNA: TGTGCCACCCGGGGGGACATTTCTAATTCACCCCTCCACTTT; J: TRBJ1-6; size: -; V: TRBV6-5; D: -
CDR3: CSVVRGTGYLKGNSPLHF; DNA: TGCAGCGTTGTACGGGGGACAGGGTACCTTAAAGGGAATTCACCCCTCCACTTT; J: TRBJ1-6; size: -; V: TRBV29-1; D: TRBD1
CDR3: CASSTRQLSYEQYF; DNA: TGTGCCAGCAGTACAAGACAATTGTCCTACGAGCAGTACTTC; J: TRBJ2-7; size: -; V: TRBV6-5; D: -
CDR3: CASSELLTGGNTIYF; DNA: TGTGCCAGCAGTGAATTATTAACAGGTGGAAACACCATATATTTT; J: TRBJ1-3; size: -; V: TRBV6-1; D: -
CDR3: CASSPTGGAGNTIYF; DNA: TGTGCCAGCTCCCCCACAGGGGGTGCGGGAAACACCATATATTTT; J: TRBJ1-3; size: -; V: TRBV5-6; D: TRBD1
CDR3: CASSLDGLAGYNEQFF; DNA: TGTGCCAGCAGCTTGGACGGGCTAGCGGGGTACAATGAGCAGTTCTTC; J: TRBJ2-1; size: -; V: TRBV5-4; D: TRBD2
CDR3: CASSQSQGYEQYF; DNA: TGCGCCAGCAGCCAGAGCCAGGGATACGAGCAGTACTTC; J: TRBJ2-7; size: once; V: TRBV4-3; D: -
CDR3: CATIPPGDYGYTF; DNA: TGTGCCACGATACCGCCGGGGGACTATGGCTACACCTTC; J: TRBJ1-2; size: -; V: TRBV6-5; D: -
CDR3: CASSQAQGSTEAFF; DNA: TGTGCCAGCAGCCAGGCGCAGGGTAGTACTGAAGCTTTCTTT; J: TRBJ1-1; size: once; V: TRBV3-1/TRBV3-2; D: -
CDR3: CASSPNSALQGAHGYTF; DNA: TGCGCCAGCAGCCCCAACTCTGCATTGCAGGGCGCCCATGGCTACACCTTC; J: TRBJ1-2; size: few; V: TRBV4-1; D: -
CDR3: CASSRDRDYEQYF; DNA: TGTGCCAGCAGCCGGGACAGGGATTACGAGCAGTACTTC; J: TRBJ2-7; size: -; V: TRBV3-1/TRBV3-2; D: TRBD1
CDR3: CASSGQGARSNQPQHF; DNA: TGTGCCAGCAGTGGACAGGGGGCAAGGAGCAATCAGCCCCAGCATTTT; J: TRBJ1-5; size: -; V: TRBV2; D: TRBD1
CDR3: CASSVQGTSGGIQETQYF; DNA: TGTGCCAGCAGCGTACAGGGGACTAGCGGGGGGATCCAAGAGACCCAGTACTTC; J: TRBJ2-5; size: -; V: TRBV9; D: TRBD2
CDR3: CASSPGLAGVTDTQYF; DNA: TGTGCCAGCAGCCCCGGACTAGCGGGGGTCACAGATACGCAGTATTTT; J: TRBJ2-3; size: -; V: TRBV4-2; D: TRBD2
CDR3: CASSSGLAGFSYEQYF; DNA: TGTGCCAGCAGTTCCGGACTAGCGGGATTCTCCTACGAGCAGTACTTC; J: TRBJ2-7; size: once; V: TRBV6-5; D: TRBD2
CDR3: CASSPPGQGYNEQFF; DNA: TGTGCCAGCAGTCCCCCGGGACAGGGGTACAATGAGCAGTTCTTC; J: TRBJ2-1; size: -; V: TRBV2; D: TRBD1